This T cell receptor beta chain was sequenced in a study of CDR3 diversity in severe acne (dated by TCRdb to the late 2010s). The library was built by means of PCR. The instrument was an Illumina HiSeq 2000. TCRdb's own reprocessing of the public reads used fastp at Q25 and MiXCR and kept productive beta chains. Rows with one shared CDR3 protein collapse into an entry with the most common genes and DNA. This sample lists some 85,000 distinct CDR3 sequences; 49% were detected once. Jointly, the top ten make up about 9.9% of the sample. The V end loses 3 bases and the J end loses 3 bases, and a stretch of 8 bases separates them. Reading from cysteine to phenylalanine, the CDR3 counts 14 amino acids. The retained sequence is limited to the CDR3, 42 bases, with the frame set at the first base. In the germline V gene (reference sequence), CDR1 corresponds to SEHNR and CDR2 to FQNEAQ. This clonotype was seen at least ten times. Its antigen target is currently unknown. Base qualities are not provided; no much larger clone lies one nucleotide away.

The receptor was derived from a male donor with severe acne vulgaris. The V and J genes are TRBV7-9 and TRBJ2-2; the D gene cannot be resolved reliably. Material: blood. The nucleotide sequence is given as TGTGCCAGCAGCTTGAGGCGTGACACCGGGGAGCTGTTTTTT. This translates into CASSLRRDTGELFF.